Shown below are 13 T cell receptor beta chains from a single sample sequenced in a study of blood T cells in healthy people across ages. A second PCR of roughly 6 to 12 cycles used a sample-barcoded 5' primer and a J-beta primer mix. TCRdb analysed the 5' RACE reads with MiXCR anew, one entry per CDR3 protein. The sample lists over a million distinct CDR3 sequences; 40% to 50% were seen once. The sample consisted of blood. Source of these receptors: a woman under 30 in good health.

V gene TRBV27 combines with J gene TRBJ2-5; TRBD2 might be the D (5 bases). There are 14 residues in the CDR3. Trimming shortened V by 6 bases and J by 4 bases, and 15 bases separated the two germline ends. Germline assignment: CDR1 MNHEY and CDR2 SMNVEV (reference sequence). The DNA of the CDR3 is TGTGCCAGCAGGAGACGACTACCTACAGAGACCCAGTACTTC. Its translation: CASRRRLPTETQYF.

The rearrangement uses TRBV29-1 and TRBJ2-2, with 7 bases matching TRBD2. V gave up 5 bases and J gave up 3 bases; unmatched junction bases: 6. Looked up from germline, CDR1 is SQVTM and CDR2 is ANQGSEA. This CDR3 comprises 14 residues. In DNA, the CDR3 is TGCAGCGTTCCCACGGGACTACACACCGGGGAGCTGTTTTTT. The encoded protein is CSVPTGLHTGELFF.

V usage is TRBV5-7 and J usage is TRBJ2-1; D tentatively fits TRBD1 or TRBD2 (5 bases each). TRBV5-7 is designated an ORF whose function remains uncertain. CDR3 size: 17 residues. Trimming removed 0 bases at V and 1 base at J, with 14 bases between. CDR3: CASSLAGTPRSYNEQFF. For the CDR3, the DNA is TGTGCCAGCAGCTTGGCCGGGACCCCAAGGTCCTACAATGAGCAGTTCTTC.

There are many counts of this clonotype. A junction boundary mismatches the germline segment, possibly from a read error. The V call is TRBV5-1, the J call TRBJ2-7; possibly TRBD1 or TRBD2 for D (5 bases each). The germline gives CDR1 SGHRS, CDR2 YFSETQ. The CDR3 consists of 14 residues. In nucleotides, the CDR3 is TGTGCCAGCAGCTTGGGACGGCAATCCTACGAGCAGTACTTC. Its translation: CASSLGRQSYEQYF.

This chain connects TRBV20-1 to TRBJ2-1; D gene ambiguous. V was shortened by 5 bases and J by 5 bases, with 19 bases between the two germline ends. CDR1 and CDR2 (germline): DFQATT, SNEGSKA (reference sequence). The CDR3 is made up of 15 amino acids. CDR3 residues: CSAGFGGLDNNEQFF. The CDR3 coding sequence is TGCAGTGCTGGCTTCGGTGGGCTAGACAACAATGAGCAGTTCTTC.

The rearrangement uses TRBV4-1 and TRBJ2-2, with 8 bases identical to TRBD1. CDR1 and CDR2 (germline): MGHRA, YSYEKL. J was trimmed by 7 bases and V by 4 bases; bases with no gene match: 11. There are 16 residues in the CDR3. CDR3 DNA: TGCGCCAGCAGCCGGAGAGGGACAGGAGATTTCGGGGAGCTGTTTTTT. Its protein is CASSRRGTGDFGELFF.

Notes on this clonotype: An end of the junction differs from the germline gene, which may be a read error. This chain uses TRBV2 with TRBJ2-7, with unresolved D. This CDR3 contains 14 residues. CDR1 and CDR2 from the germline V gene are SNHLY and FYNNEI. For the CDR3, the DNA is TGTGCCAGCAGAGAAGCTGAAGGATCCTACGAGCAGTACTTC. Translated, it gives CASREAEGSYEQYF.

Concerning this clonotype: One end of the junction fails to match germline, which may point to a read error. The gene calls are TRBV10-3 and TRBJ1-6; D perhaps matches TRBD1 (6 bases). This CDR3 comprises 16 residues. The germline V gene encodes CDR1 ENHRY and CDR2 SYGVKD. The CDR3 spells CAISEGGSSYNSPPHF. Written as DNA, the CDR3 is TGTGCCATCAGTGAAGGGGGTAGCTCCTATAATTCACCCCCCCACTTT.

This chain links TRBV9 with TRBJ2-5; perhaps TRBD2 as D (6 bases). CDR3 length: 13 amino acids. Germline values: CDR1 SGDLS, CDR2 YYNGEE. Trimming removed 1 base from V and 4 bases from J, with 8 bases in between. This CDR3 reads CASSVRGAETQYF. CDR3 coding DNA: TGTGCCAGCAGCGTACGCGGGGCAGAGACCCAGTACTTC.

The rearrangement joins TRBV20-1 to TRBJ1-6; D is undetermined. The CDR3 extends over 15 amino acids. Trimming removed 6 bases at V and 5 bases at J, with 17 bases between. Looked up from germline, CDR1 is DFQATT and CDR2 is SNEGSKA (reference sequence). The CDR3 here is CSASPSQGNNSPLHF. The CDR3 DNA sequence: TGCAGTGCGTCCCCGTCACAAGGAAATAATTCACCCCTCCACTTT.

The chain employs TRBV9 and TRBJ2-5; D possibly corresponds to TRBD1 (6 bases). The V gene lost 0 bases and the J gene lost 11 bases, with 20 bases spanning the gap. Germline V CDR1 and CDR2: SGDLS, YYNGEE. The CDR3 is 15 amino acids. CDR3 residues: CASSVGNHQGNEQYF. The CDR3 nucleotides read TGTGCCAGCAGCGTAGGGAACCACCAGGGGAATGAGCAGTACTTC. The whole variable domain, filled in from reference TRBV9 and TRBJ2-5, reads DSGVTQTPKHLITATGQRVTLRCSPRSGDLSVYWYQQSLDQGLQFLIQYYNGEERAKGNILERFSAQQFPDLHSELNLSSLELGDSALYFCASSVGNHQGNEQYFGPGTRLLVL.

The table lists this clonotype with a few counts. The chain employs TRBV28 and TRBJ2-7; D perhaps matches TRBD1 (6 bases). CDR1 and CDR2 from the germline V gene are MDHEN and SYDVKM. The V and J ends lost 6 bases and 7 bases respectively, with 10 bases between them. This CDR3 comprises 11 residues. The CDR3 spells CASRDSVEQYF. The CDR3 DNA is TGTGCCAGCAGGGACAGTGTTGAGCAGTACTTC.

This clonotype was seen more than once but under ten times. The V gene is TRBV5-1, the J gene TRBJ2-1; TRBD1 is a possible D gene (6 bases). This CDR3 has 15 residues. CDR1 is SGHRS and CDR2 is YFSETQ in the germline V gene. Between the trimmed V and J ends, which lost 2 bases and 8 bases, there was a span of 17 bases. The CDR3 nucleotides read TGCGCCAGCAGCTTAACAGGGAGAGGGTCGGATGAGCAGTTCTTC. Protein sequence: CASSLTGRGSDEQFF.